The clone carrying this T cell receptor beta chain was picked up a small number of times. Its antigen is unidentified. Preparation of the TCRbeta library used unique molecular identifiers. Using its own MiXCR run on the PCR reads, TCRdb lists one record per CDR3 protein. The sample holds approximately 15,000 distinct CDR3 sequences, about an eighth seen once. The CDR3 totals 16 residues. Germline V CDR1 and CDR2: SEHNR, FQNEAQ (reference sequence). V lost 9 bases to trimming and J lost 0 bases, with 20 bases between them. This specimen comes from a study of T-cell reconstitution after alpha-beta-depleted transplantation in children. Overall study findings and caveats: Newly produced T cells mostly accounted for T-cell counts and diversity one year post-transplant.

This clonotype was sampled from a boy under two years old who had a stem cell transplant for Wiskott-Aldrich syndrome, so the T cells may come from the graft donor. The chain carries TRBV7-9 and TRBJ1-2; weak D call: TRBD1 (5 bases). The source material was PBMCs, mostly from graft donor cells, sampled 180 days after TCRalphabeta/CD19-depleted stem cell transplant. CDR3 region: CASGTQGRTANYGYTF. DNA for the CDR3: TGTGCCAGTGGGACCCAAGGGAGGACGGCTAACTATGGCTACACCTTC.